This TCR beta chain is from a study of blood T cells in healthy people across ages (dated by TCRdb to between 2015 and 2017). Regarding the complete study: In model experiments, template switching captured about one uniquely barcoded TCR beta cDNA molecule for every two T cells. To track age-related changes in TCR beta repertoire diversity, the study relied on deep sequencing normalized with unique cDNA molecular identifiers. Four age groups were formed from the donors: young (average approximately 15 years), middle-aged (roughly 38), aged (62) and long-lived (more than 75). Using the same blood draw, the study looked at two additional independent replicas of 1 million unique cDNA reads for two donors, one aged 18 to 30 and the other aged 80 or older.

The method was 5' RACE. TCRdb records Illumina HiSeq 2500 as the sequencer. A second PCR of about 7 to 12 cycles was run with a J-beta primer mix and a sample-barcoded 5' primer. A unique molecular identifier was introduced onto each TCR beta cDNA molecule by a template-switch 5' adaptor carrying 12 random nucleotides. Each sample yielded at least 2.5 million CDR3-containing paired-end reads. First-strand cDNA synthesis was performed from all RNA using the Mint cDNA synthesis kit, with priming by a TRBC-specific oligonucleotide. Following uracil-DNA glycosylase treatment, all cDNA underwent a first 18-cycle PCR with the universal primers M1SS and BC2_uni_R. Concerning the study's data processing: For normalization, 1 million high-quality reads were randomly selected from each sample, with every read carrying a distinct molecular identifier. Reads with shared molecular identifiers were discarded instead of being binned into consensus sequences. MiTCR, with a Q25 quality threshold and the strictest error-elimination algorithm, was used for CDR3 identification, clonotype clustering and error correction. Lower-bound total TCR beta diversity was estimated with a nonparametric unseen species model using Euler transformation. Using fastp trimming at Q25 and MiXCR clonotype assembly, TCRdb reanalyzed the public sequencing data and kept in-frame beta chains. CDR3 protein duplicates are merged, each entry listing the most common genes and DNA. None of the V and J calls come from the authors' own analysis; TCRdb made them. Present in this sample are approximately 780,000 distinct CDR3 sequences, roughly 26% of which were seen just once. In total, the top ten clones hold less than 3.5% of the sample.

Via the germline V gene, CDR1 is MDHEN and CDR2 SYDVKM. CDR3 length: 15 amino acids, cysteine to phenylalanine. Kept here is only the CDR3 DNA, which spans 45 bases and is read in frame from base 1. Donors were about 36 systemically healthy Caucasian individuals from Russia aged roughly 6 to 90 years. Approximately 11 milliliters of peripheral blood were drawn from each donor into EDTA-treated Vacutainer tubes. Ficoll-Paque density-gradient centrifugation was used to isolate PBMCs, with at least 6.5 million per sample. Trizol reagent was used to extract total RNA from PBMCs, with at least 5.5 micrograms per sample. Naive CD45RAhigh/CD27high T cell percentages were measured by flow cytometry on a PBMC aliquot from every donor. Results the study describes overall, beyond this receptor: A strong correlation was found between observed TCR beta diversity and the percentage of naive T cells measured by flow cytometry. As age increased, observed TCR beta diversity per million T cells dropped in a roughly linear way, and a significant reduction was already evident by age 40. Compared with the aged group, more naive CD4+ T cells, fewer expanded clones and increased TCR diversity were shown by the long-lived group, suggesting age selection. Conclusive comparison of naive and antigen-experienced compartments was prevented by the profiling of bulk unsorted PBMCs. Estimates of total diversity based on one million sequenced T cells were considered lower bounds and underestimates. Because the CMV infection status of the donors was unknown, age-related changes in expanded clonotypes may potentially have been confounded.

The table lists this clonotype with a few counts. What this receptor recognizes is not known. The input lacks base qualities; no much larger clone sits a single base away. A further study also used this sample, focusing on T cells of mothers and their children. The second study also describes: Donors were nine systemically healthy Caucasian individuals: three mothers and their six children. cDNA synthesis consumed the entire amount of extracted RNA, loaded at around 1.5 ug RNA in each 15 ul reaction. Sample barcodes and 2-4 random nucleotides were added via the M1S primer in the second PCR. Over 9.5 million TCR beta CDR3 reads came from each mother, compared with approximately 2.8 million reads from each child. In both related and unrelated pairs, thymic selection shapes the output of TCR recombination in a similar way, with inherited differences having only a minor effect. Normalized repertoire overlap was always slightly but never significantly higher in related than unrelated mother-child pairs. No persistent microchimeric T cell clones were detected, at a sensitivity of approximately 100 clones per million clonotypes. Deep NGS was used in the study to compare the TCR beta repertoires of mothers and children and to look for features that separate related mother-child pairs from unrelated individuals. Mothers averaged roughly 40 +/- 4 years of age and children averaged around 10 +/- 4 years. Libraries were sequenced on Illumina HiSeq 2000 with 100+100 nt paired-end reads after adapter ligation with NEBNext reagents. To prevent cross-contamination, the mother and child libraries were prepared one month apart and sequenced in separate runs. For each donor, between roughly 450,000 and 2,200,000 distinct TCR beta clonotypes were identified. Naive TCR beta clonotypes were estimated from low-frequency clonotypes matched to each donor's FACS-determined naive share, without sorting.

The chain uses TRBV28 and TRBJ2-1, and TRBD1 aligns with 8 junction nucleotides. The J call is uncertain, as TRBJ2-7 better fits the DNA end. The receptor comes from a boy aged 5-17 years in good health. Input material: blood. The DNA sequence is TGTGCCAGCAGTTTGGGGGGCAGGGGGCGCTCGGGGCAGTACTTC. Its protein is CASSLGGRGRSGQYF.